This entry concerns a single TCR beta chain. The sample is drawn from a study of T cell responses to AZD1222 COVID-19 vaccine. The germline CDR1 and CDR2 sequences are MNHEY and SMNVEV (reference sequence). V lost 7 bases and J lost 4, with 16 bases in between. The CDR3 runs 14 residues. Only in-frame clones appear in the TCRdb table, and some are missing; sequencing was by immunoSEQ multiplex PCR. The sample includes approximately 270,000 clones, 94% of them seen just once. This clonotype was obtained from an adult who received the AZD1222 COVID-19 vaccine. This specimen consisted of peripheral blood, obtained 28 days after the second AZD1222 dose. V and J are TRBV27 and TRBJ1-1, with no clear D. The CDR3: CASTKFGPFTEAFF. The CDR3 bases are TGTGCCAGCACCAAATTTGGGCCCTTCACTGAAGCTTTCTTT.